These 27 T cell receptor beta chains were sequenced from one sample in a study of radiation and T cells in renal cell carcinoma. Profiled with immunoSEQ multiplex PCR; TCRdb holds only in-frame clones, not every one. The sample holds some 130,000 clones; approximately 75% are singletons and the top ten take 1.5% to 2%. Time point: blood 2 weeks post-SBRT. Treatment specified: 15 Gy SBRT to primary tumor, nephrectomy 4 weeks later. Sequenced here: blood, sampled from a patient whose treatment included radiotherapy and nephrectomy. The receptor set was obtained from an older woman with renal cell carcinoma.

The rearrangement uses TRBV7-6 and TRBJ2-1; D may be TRBD1 (5 bases). CDR1 and CDR2 from the germline V gene are SGHVS and FNYEAQ. This CDR3 region has 15 residues. Trimming stripped 3 bases from V and 9 bases from J, with 18 bases between. CDR3 nucleotides: TGTGCCAGCAGCTTGGTAGGGGCTACAAGTGGTGAGCAGTTCTTC. It is translated as CASSLVGATSGEQFF. The full variable domain, its missing parts supplied by reference TRBV7-6 and TRBJ2-1, is GAGVSQSPRYKVTKRGQDVALRCDPISGHVSLYWYRQALGQGPEFLTYFNYEAQQDKSGLPNDRFSAERPEGSISTLTIQRTEQRDSAMYRCASSLVGATSGEQFFGPGTRLTVL.

The V and J genes are TRBV4-1 and TRBJ1-2, with 8 bases aligning to TRBD1. The ends lost 4 bases at V and 2 bases at J; junction bases unmatched: 6. From germline, CDR1 is MGHRA and CDR2 YSYEKL. The CDR3 consists of 15 residues. CDR3: CASSRTGQGNYGYTF. Here the CDR3 DNA reads TGCGCCAGCAGCCGCACCGGACAGGGAAACTATGGCTACACCTTC.

The rearrangement joins TRBV6-5 to TRBJ1-6; D unclear. Germline V gene lookup returns CDR1 MNHEY and CDR2 SVGAGI. This CDR3 is built from 14 residues. Trimming removed 5 bases from V and 7 bases from J, with 12 bases in between. Here the CDR3 DNA reads TGTGCCAGCAGTGAATCGTTTGAAAATTCACCCCTCCACTTT. It translates to CASSESFENSPLHF.

The chain is built from TRBV5-1 and TRBJ1-4; 9 nucleotides agree with TRBD1. The J segment lost 4 bases and the V segment lost 4 bases, leaving 8 bases of the junction unmatched. CDR1 is SGHRS and CDR2 is YFSETQ in the germline V gene. The CDR3 length is 16 residues. CDR3 region: CASSPSPGQGNEKLFF. The CDR3 DNA is TGCGCCAGCAGCCCTTCTCCGGGACAGGGTAATGAAAAACTGTTTTTT.

The J gene is TRBJ1-3, the V gene TRBV18; D unclear. The CDR3 consists of 14 residues. Germline values: CDR1 KGHSH, CDR2 LQKENI. Deletions cut 1 base from V and 2 bases from J, with 6 bases between. CDR3 nucleotide sequence: TGTGCCAGCTCACCACTGACACCTGGAAACACCATATATTTT. Encoded protein: CASSPLTPGNTIYF. The full variable domain, completed using reference TRBV18 and TRBJ1-3, is NAGVMQNPRHLVRRRGQEARLRCSPMKGHSHVYWYRQLPEEGLKFMVYLQKENIIDESGMPKERFSAEFPKEGPSILRIQQVVRGDSAAYFCASSPLTPGNTIYFGEGSWLTVV.

This rearrangement joins TRBV29-1 to TRBJ2-3; 9 positions agree with TRBD2. There are 15 residues in the CDR3. The germline CDR1 and CDR2 sequences are SQVTM and ANQGSEA. The junction had 7 bases not matched to a gene; V was cut back by 4 bases and J by 2 bases. The CDR3 region has the DNA TGCAGCGTTGTCCCACTAGCGGGCCCCACAGATACGCAGTATTTT. This gives the protein CSVVPLAGPTDTQYF.

This clone was counted once. This chain joins TRBV4-2 and TRBJ1-4, with 9 bases fitting TRBD1. The CDR3 is made up of 17 amino acids. The V and J ends lost 1 base and 5 bases, in that order; junction bases with no gene match: 8. Germline V CDR1 and CDR2: LGHNA, YNFKEQ. The chain's CDR3 is CASSQAPPGTGNEKLFF. CDR3 nucleotide sequence: TGTGCCAGCAGCCAAGCACCCCCCGGGACAGGGAATGAAAAACTGTTTTTT.

The chain carries TRBV7-9 and TRBJ1-5; perhaps TRBD1 as D (6 bases). V was shortened by 3 bases and J by 7 bases, with 19 bases between the two germline ends. The CDR3 has 16 amino acids. Germline V gene sequence: CDR1 SEHNR, CDR2 FQNEAQ (reference sequence). The CDR3 loop is CASSFFGQGGGQPQHF. CDR3 coding DNA: TGTGCCAGCAGCTTTTTTGGGCAAGGGGGTGGACAGCCCCAGCATTTT.

V is TRBV7-9 and J is TRBJ1-1, with 8 bases identical to TRBD1. CDR3 length equals 12 residues. J gave up 6 bases and V 6 bases, and 3 bases lay outside the gene matches. Germline lookup yields CDR1 SEHNR and CDR2 FQNEAQ (reference sequence). The DNA for the CDR3 is TGTGCCAGCAGAATACAGGGGGCTGAAGCTTTCTTT. Translated: CASRIQGAEAFF. Full variable domain (outside the CDR3, taken from reference TRBV7-9 and TRBJ1-1): DTGVSQNPRHKITKRGQNVTFRCDPISEHNRLYWYRQTLGQGPEFLTYFQNEAQLEKSRLLSDRFSAERPKGSFSTLEIQRTEQGDSAMYLCASRIQGAEAFFGQGTRLTVV.

The chain has TRBV19 and TRBJ1-6, with no clear D. Germline V gene sequence: CDR1 LNHDA, CDR2 SQIVND (reference sequence). V lost 6 bases to trimming and J lost 4 bases, with 13 bases between them. This CDR3 has 15 residues. The CDR3 nucleotides are TGTGCCAGTAGCACACGCTCGGGTTATAATTCACCCCTCCACTTT. It yields the protein CASSTRSGYNSPLHF.

The chain links TRBV9 to TRBJ2-2; 7 positions match TRBD2. Germline CDR1 is SGDLS and CDR2 is YYNGEE. V lost 4 bases and J lost 2; bases outside the gene matches: 8. This CDR3 spans 16 amino acids. The CDR3: CASSHPGLTNTGELFF. DNA of the CDR3: TGTGCCAGCAGCCACCCGGGACTAACCAACACCGGGGAGCTGTTTTTT.

This chain uses TRBV19 with TRBJ2-1; 9 bases line up with TRBD2. V lost 1 base and J lost 2; bases outside the gene matches: 3. The CDR3 is 16 amino acids. The V gene's germline CDR1 is LNHDA and CDR2 SQIVND (reference sequence). In nucleotides, the CDR3 is TGTGCCAGTAGTATAGGTGGCGGGGGGGCCTACAATGAGCAGTTCTTC. This codes for CASSIGGGGAYNEQFF.

The chain recombines TRBV6-5 with TRBJ1-1; D ambiguous. CDR3 length equals 16 residues. Germline loops: CDR1 MNHEY, CDR2 SVGAGI. Trimming cost V 3 bases and J 3 bases, with 17 bases left between them. The CDR3 DNA reads as TGTGCCAGCAGTTATTCCGGGCGAGTAGACTACACTGAAGCTTTCTTT. This encodes CASSYSGRVDYTEAFF.

The gene calls are TRBV7-3 and TRBJ2-1; 9 bases map to TRBD1. V lost 5 bases and J lost 7; bases outside the gene matches: 9. Germline CDR1 reads SGHTA; CDR2 reads FQGTGA. There are 15 residues in the CDR3. As DNA, the CDR3 is TGTGCCAGCAGCCTGGGACAGGGCGGCCTTAATGAGCAGTTCTTC. Translated, it gives CASSLGQGGLNEQFF.

This clone was seen only once. J is TRBJ2-3 and V is TRBV30; D is undetermined. CDR1 GTSNPN and CDR2 SVGIG come from the germline V gene (reference sequence). Trimming cost V 3 bases and J 2 bases, with 15 bases left between them. The CDR3 length is 15 residues. The CDR3 bases are TGTGCCTGGAGCTACACTAACGGATTCACAGATACGCAGTATTTT. Its translation is CAWSYTNGFTDTQYF.

This chain uses TRBV7-9 with TRBJ1-1; D is undetermined. CDR3 length: 14 amino acids. The germline V gene encodes CDR1 SEHNR and CDR2 FQNEAQ (reference sequence). V gave up 2 bases and J gave up 6 bases, with 13 bases separating them. CDR3: CASSLIRGEAEAFF. CDR3 DNA sequence: TGTGCCAGCAGCTTAATTCGGGGAGAAGCTGAAGCTTTCTTT.

This sequence joins TRBV6-1 and TRBJ1-5; a weak D match, TRBD1 (6 bases). V was cut by 2 bases and J by 4 bases, with 9 bases left in between. The CDR3 runs 14 residues. Germline V CDR1 and CDR2: MNHNS, SASEGT. The CDR3: CASSEHRENQPQHF. DNA of the CDR3: TGTGCCAGCAGTGAACACAGGGAGAATCAGCCCCAGCATTTT.

CDR3 sequence reads: CASSLSGGGDEQYF. DNA of the CDR3: TGTGCCAGCAGCTTATCAGGGGGTGGAGACGAGCAGTACTTC. The chain has TRBV7-3 and TRBJ2-7; 7 nucleotides agree with TRBD1. CDR3 size: 14 residues. After removal of 2 bases from V and 5 bases from J, the junction contained 6 bases not matched to a gene. Germline values: CDR1 SGHTA, CDR2 FQGTGA.

The sample holds a few counts of this clone. The chain joins TRBV4-1 to TRBJ1-1; D gene ambiguous. Trimming removed 1 base from V and 7 bases from J, with 7 bases in between. Germline values: CDR1 MGHRA, CDR2 YSYEKL. CDR3 length: 12 residues. The CDR3 DNA is TGCGCCAGCAGCCAAGGTAGCGGTGAAGCTTTCTTT. It translates to CASSQGSGEAFF.

The rearrangement joins TRBV6-1 to TRBJ2-6; D unclear. V gave up 5 bases and J gave up 0 bases, with 8 bases separating them. CDR3 length equals 15 residues. Germline lookup yields CDR1 MNHNS and CDR2 SASEGT. The CDR3 is CASSWWNSGANVLTF. Here the CDR3 DNA reads TGTGCCAGCAGTTGGTGGAACTCTGGGGCCAACGTCCTGACTTTC.

The genes are TRBV7-9 and TRBJ1-2; the D gene is possibly TRBD1 (6 bases). Germline CDR1 SEHNR, CDR2 FQNEAQ (reference sequence). The CDR3 sequence is 16 residues long. V lost 2 bases and J 4 bases, leaving 17 bases between the germline ends. Here the CDR3 reads CASSLLYATRGYGYTF. Written as DNA, the CDR3 is TGTGCCAGCAGCTTACTCTATGCGACCAGGGGCTATGGCTACACCTTC.

The chain recombines TRBV6-5 with TRBJ2-5; D call uncertain. The J call may be faulty, since TRBJ2-7 better matches the DNA end. CDR1 is MNHEY, CDR2 SVGAGI, per germline. This CDR3 contains 14 residues. For the CDR3, the DNA is TGTGCCAGCAGTCCCTGGCGTGAAACCTACGAGCAGTACTTC. It translates to CASSPWRETYEQYF.

The V and J genes are TRBV5-1 and TRBJ1-1, with D unclear. Between the trimmed V and J ends, which lost 4 bases and 4 bases, there was a span of 8 bases. This CDR3 contains 12 residues. Germline loops: CDR1 SGHRS, CDR2 YFSETQ. As DNA, the CDR3 is TGCGCCAGCAGCGCAGCGGGCACTGAAGCTTTCTTT. Protein sequence: CASSAAGTEAFF.

The V gene is TRBV7-2, the J gene TRBJ1-2; D may be TRBD1 (6 bases). V lost 3 bases and J 8 bases, leaving 13 bases between the germline ends. Germline CDR1 reads SGHTA; CDR2 reads FQGNSA. CDR3 length: 13 residues. The CDR3 DNA sequence: TGTGCCAGCAGCTTTATGGAGGGGGGAGGCTACACCTTC. Translation: CASSFMEGGGYTF.

This chain joins TRBV14 and TRBJ1-1; maybe TRBD1 (5 bases). V lost 0 bases to trimming and J lost 2 bases, with 13 bases between them. CDR1 and CDR2 (germline): SGHDN, FVKESK. The CDR3 length is 16 residues. The CDR3 here is CASSQELGPINTEAFF. The CDR3, as DNA: TGTGCCAGCAGCCAAGAGCTGGGGCCAATTAACACTGAAGCTTTCTTT.

The chain employs TRBV5-4 and TRBJ1-2; 9 bases are shared with TRBD1. Trimming at V came to 1 base and at J to 6 bases, leaving 1 base not matched to a gene. Per the germline V gene, CDR1 is SGHNT and CDR2 is YYREEE (reference sequence). The CDR3 sequence is 13 residues long. The CDR3 nucleotides are TGTGCCAGCAGCTTGTGGACAGGGGATGGCTACACCTTC. Its translation: CASSLWTGDGYTF. Filled out from reference TRBV5-4 and TRBJ1-2, the complete variable domain reads ETGVTQSPTHLIKTRGQQVTLRCSSQSGHNTVSWYQQALGQGPQFIFQYYREEENGRGNFPPRFSGLQFPNYSSELNVNALELDDSALYLCASSLWTGDGYTFGSGTRLTVV.

The gene calls are TRBV5-1 and TRBJ1-4; D is ambiguous. The CDR3 runs 14 residues. From germline, CDR1 is SGHRS and CDR2 YFSETQ. V was shortened by 5 bases and J by 2 bases, with 10 bases between the two germline ends. In nucleotides, the CDR3 is TGCGCCAGCAGAGAAGGGTCGACTAATGAAAAACTGTTTTTT. It specifies CASREGSTNEKLFF.